These 20 T cell receptor beta chains came from one sample sequenced in a study of T cell clonotyping in hematopoietic cell transplantation. Assay: immunoSEQ multiplex PCR; the TCRdb copy retains only in-frame clones and omits some. This table holds under 14,000 clones, roughly 90% found once. Sequenced here: PBMCs, sampled 180 days after allogeneic stem cell transplant. These receptors were obtained from a male patient between 55 and 70 years old who had an allogeneic stem cell transplant from an unrelated donor, so the T cells may come from the graft donor. Some clones in this sample may be carry-over from other donors' samples.

J is TRBJ1-1 and V is TRBV6-5; D unclear. The V gene's germline CDR1 is MNHEY and CDR2 SVGAGI. With 5 bases removed from V and 1 base from J, the gap between germline ends came to 5 bases. The CDR3 extends over 12 amino acids. The CDR3, as DNA: TGTGCCAGCAGTGGCAGGAACACTGAAGCTTTCTTT. This sequence encodes CASSGRNTEAFF.

The gene calls are TRBV19 and TRBJ1-2; a weak D match, TRBD1 (6 bases). V was cut by 6 bases and J by 0 bases, with 11 bases left in between. The CDR3 loop spans 14 amino acids. Germline V gene data show CDR1 as LNHDA and CDR2 as SQIVND (reference sequence). As DNA, the CDR3 is TGTGCCAGTAGGGGGACAAGGTCTAACTATGGCTACACCTTC. Amino acid sequence: CASRGTRSNYGYTF.

This chain links TRBV6-5 with TRBJ1-3; D perhaps matches TRBD1 (5 bases). Trimming took off 0 bases at V and 3 bases at J, with 9 bases between the two ends. The CDR3 runs 15 residues. Germline V gene lookup returns CDR1 MNHEY and CDR2 SVGAGI. The CDR3 DNA reads TGTGCCAGCAGTTACTCTAGGGGTCTTGGAAACACCATATATTTT. This gives the protein CASSYSRGLGNTIYF.

This clone was seen a single time. J is TRBJ2-5 and V is TRBV11-3; 7 bases are shared with TRBD1. V shed 5 bases, J shed 5 bases, and the junction held 8 bases outside the gene matches. The CDR3 covers 14 residues. Germline V lookup: CDR1 SGHNT, CDR2 YENEEA. CDR3 sequence (DNA): TGTGCCAGCAGCCCGTCCAGGGGGTCGGAGACCCAGTACTTC. Encoded protein: CASSPSRGSETQYF. The variable domain in full, completed from reference TRBV11-3 and TRBJ2-5, reads EAGVVQSPRYKIIEKKQPVAFWCNPISGHNTLYWYLQNLGQGPELLIRYENEEAVDDSQLPKDRFSAERLKGVDSTLKIQPAELGDSAVYLCASSPSRGSETQYFGPGTRLLVL.

The chain uses TRBV7-2 and TRBJ2-2, with D possibly being TRBD1 (5 bases). This CDR3 spans 13 amino acids. Trimming shortened V by 4 bases and J by 6 bases, and 9 bases separated the two germline ends. Germline V CDR1 and CDR2: SGHTA, FQGNSA. CDR3 nucleotides: TGTGCCAGCAGCTCCAGGGTGGCCGGGGAGCTGTTTTTT. Amino acids: CASSSRVAGELFF. Based on the CDR3 plus reference TRBV7-2 and TRBJ2-2, the full variable domain is GAGVSQSPSNKVTEKGKDVELRCDPISGHTALYWYRQSLGQGLEFLIYFQGNSAPDKSGLPSDRFSAERTGGSVSTLTIQRTQQEDSAVYLCASSSRVAGELFFGEGSRLTVL.

The rearrangement joins TRBV13 to TRBJ2-1; 7 nucleotides match TRBD1. Per the germline V gene, CDR1 is PRHDT and CDR2 is FYEKMQ (reference sequence). The CDR3 sequence is 17 residues long. V shed 3 bases and J 0 bases; nucleotides not matched to a gene: 8. The chain's CDR3 is CASSLGQLFSSYNEQFF. The CDR3 DNA reads TGTGCCAGCAGCTTGGGACAGCTGTTCAGCTCCTACAATGAGCAGTTCTTC.

This clone has just a few counts. V is TRBV14 and J is TRBJ1-5; maybe TRBD1 (5 bases). Trimming took 0 bases from V and 3 from J, leaving 18 bases between them. From germline, CDR1 is SGHDN and CDR2 FVKESK. CDR3 size: 18 residues. The CDR3 DNA is TGTGCCAGCAGCCAAGATAAGGTGGCAGGGAGAAACAATCAGCCCCAGCATTTT. It is translated as CASSQDKVAGRNNQPQHF.

This clone was found once. The CDR3 nucleotides read TGTGCCAGCAGCGATGGTACAGGAGATAATTCACCCCTCCACTTT. This encodes CASSDGTGDNSPLHF. The chain has TRBV2 and TRBJ1-6, with a tentative D call TRBD1 (5 bases). Germline CDR1 reads SNHLY; CDR2 reads FYNNEI. The V gene lost 6 bases and the J gene lost 5 bases, with 14 bases spanning the gap. This CDR3 contains 15 residues.

This clone appeared a single time. V is TRBV5-1 and J is TRBJ2-3, with a possible D match to TRBD2 (6 bases). V lost 7 bases to trimming and J lost 3 bases, with 15 bases between them. CDR1 and CDR2 (germline): SGHRS, YFSETQ. This CDR3 has 14 residues. The CDR3 sequence: CASLKEGRTDTQYF. CDR3 coding DNA: TGCGCCAGCCTCAAGGAGGGTAGAACAGATACGCAGTATTTT.

Details on this clone: The junction and the germline gene differ at one end; a read error may be behind it. CDR3 loop: CASNLATGAPLHF. In DNA form, the CDR3 reads TGTGCCAGCAACTTGGCGACAGGAGCACCCCTCCACTTT. The V gene is TRBV5-6, the J gene TRBJ1-6, with D possibly matching TRBD1 (6 bases). Germline V gives CDR1 SGHDT, CDR2 YYEEEE. CDR3 length equals 13 residues.

The V gene is TRBV11-3, the J gene TRBJ2-1; either TRBD1 or TRBD2 may supply D (5 bases each). V gave up 5 bases and J gave up 2 bases, with 16 bases separating them. The CDR3 is 16 amino acids. CDR1 is SGHNT, CDR2 YENEEA, per germline. Here the CDR3 reads CASSRGPGPTYNEQFF. The CDR3 region has the DNA TGTGCCAGCAGCCGAGGTCCGGGGCCTACCTACAATGAGCAGTTCTTC.

The chain uses TRBV5-1 and TRBJ1-5; 7 bases are shared with TRBD1. Looked up from germline, CDR1 is SGHRS and CDR2 is YFSETQ. The CDR3 length is 13 residues. After removal of 4 bases from V and 4 bases from J, the junction contained 2 bases not matched to a gene. This CDR3 reads CASSVGQNQPQHF. The CDR3 DNA reads as TGCGCCAGCAGCGTGGGACAGAATCAGCCCCAGCATTTT.

V is TRBV19 and J is TRBJ1-2; D gene ambiguous. V lost 1 base, J lost 2 bases, and 8 bases lay in between. This CDR3 is built from 14 residues. Germline V gene lookup returns CDR1 LNHDA and CDR2 SQIVND (reference sequence). CDR3 nucleotides: TGTGCCAGTAGTATAGGGATTGCGAACTATGGCTACACCTTC. Translating gives CASSIGIANYGYTF.

CDR3 bases: TGTGCCAGTAGTATAGACCCCAGGGGGTACACAGATACGCAGTATTTT. Translated, it gives CASSIDPRGYTDTQYF. The chain couples TRBV19 to TRBJ2-3; 7 nucleotides agree with TRBD1. CDR3 size: 16 residues. Germline V gives CDR1 LNHDA, CDR2 SQIVND (reference sequence). The V and J ends lost 0 bases and 2 bases, in that order; junction bases with no gene match: 5.

The chain recombines TRBV29-1 with TRBJ1-1; TRBD1 matches at 7 bases. V lost 7 bases to trimming and J lost 2 bases; unmatched junction nucleotides: 7. Germline values: CDR1 SQVTM, CDR2 ANQGSEA. This CDR3 is 13 amino acids long. In DNA, the CDR3 is TGCAGCGGCAGGGCAGGGGGAAACACTGAAGCTTTCTTT. It specifies CSGRAGGNTEAFF.

The J gene is TRBJ1-5, the V gene TRBV19; 9 bases are shared with TRBD1. Germline V lookup: CDR1 LNHDA, CDR2 SQIVND (reference sequence). This CDR3 comprises 15 residues. The ends lost 4 bases at V and 6 bases at J; junction bases unmatched: 7. The CDR3 DNA sequence: TGTGCCAGTAGTACTACAGGGGGCGGGAGTCAGCCCCAGCATTTT. Its protein product is CASSTTGGGSQPQHF. Drawing the rest from reference TRBV19 and TRBJ1-5, the complete variable domain is DGGITQSPKYLFRKEGQNVTLSCEQNLNHDAMYWYRQDPGQGLRLIYYSQIVNDFQKGDIAEGYSVSREKKESFPLTVTSAQKNPTAFYLCASSTTGGGSQPQHFGDGTRLSIL.

The J gene is TRBJ2-2, the V gene TRBV10-3; D assignment may be TRBD1 or TRBD2 (5 bases each). In germline, CDR1 is ENHRY, CDR2 SYGVKD. V was shortened by 0 bases and J by 4 bases, with 6 bases between the two germline ends. The CDR3 consists of 14 residues. The CDR3 region has the DNA TGTGCCATCAGTGAGTCGGGACGCACCGGGGAGCTGTTTTTT. Protein: CAISESGRTGELFF.

The CDR3: CASSSGRFGYGYTF. The DNA of the CDR3 is TGTGCCAGCAGCTCAGGACGGTTCGGATATGGCTACACCTTC. This chain joins TRBV7-2 and TRBJ1-2; no firm D call. Germline V gene sequence: CDR1 SGHTA, CDR2 FQGNSA. The CDR3 has 14 amino acids. Trimming cost V 4 bases and J 5 bases, with 14 bases left between them.

V and J are TRBV6-5 and TRBJ2-6; perhaps TRBD2 as D (5 bases). Per the germline V gene, CDR1 is MNHEY and CDR2 is SVGAGI. The CDR3 contains 15 residues. Trimming removed 6 bases at V and 1 base at J, with 10 bases between. CDR3: CASSYGESGANVLTF. In DNA form, the CDR3 reads TGTGCCAGCAGCTACGGGGAGTCTGGGGCCAACGTCCTGACTTTC.

The chain recombines TRBV27 with TRBJ1-1; D uncertain. The CDR3 consists of 13 residues. Looked up from germline, CDR1 is MNHEY and CDR2 is SMNVEV (reference sequence). Trimming removed 2 bases at V and 5 bases at J, with 9 bases between. CDR3 in DNA: TGTGCCAGCAGTTTAAATATAGGAACTGAAGCTTTCTTT. Translation: CASSLNIGTEAFF.